This T cell receptor (beta chain) was identified in a study of shared clonotypes between healthy human individuals. Per the original methods: Junction-only sequences without quality scores were provided by ImmunoSEQ, so filtering was different. Produced via immunoSEQ multiplex PCR; TCRdb's table is partial and in-frame only. V, J and clone size derive from that table, while D and trimming were established from the DNA sequence. The profile shows 450,000 to 500,000 clones, roughly 78% of them singletons. This CDR3 contains 14 residues. Germline values: CDR1 SGHVS, CDR2 FQNEAQ. Trimming left V 2 bases short and J 7 bases short, with 11 bases between.

The source is a woman aged 35 to 49 in good health. Some clones in this sample may be carry-over from other donors' samples. Sample: PBMCs. The genes are TRBV7-8 and TRBJ1-4, with D unclear. CDR3 sequence: CASSLWLSTEKLFF. CDR3 bases: TGTGCCAGCAGCTTATGGCTGAGTACTGAAAAACTGTTTTTT.